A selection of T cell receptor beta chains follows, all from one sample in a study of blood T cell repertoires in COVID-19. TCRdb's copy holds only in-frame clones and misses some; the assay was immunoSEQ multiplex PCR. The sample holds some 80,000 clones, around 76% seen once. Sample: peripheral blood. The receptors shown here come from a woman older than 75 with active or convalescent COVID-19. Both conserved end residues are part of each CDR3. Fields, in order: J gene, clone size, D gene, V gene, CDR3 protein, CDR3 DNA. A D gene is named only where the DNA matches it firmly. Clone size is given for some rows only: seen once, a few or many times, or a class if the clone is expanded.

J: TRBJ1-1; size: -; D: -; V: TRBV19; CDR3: CASTPLAGGKVGGTEAFF; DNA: TGTGCCAGTACCCCTTTGGCGGGGGGCAAAGTGGGTGGCACTGAAGCTTTCTTT
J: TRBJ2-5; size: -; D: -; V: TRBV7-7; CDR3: CASSLNRGETQYF; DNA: TGTGCTAGCAGCTTGAACCGGGGGGAGACCCAGTACTTC
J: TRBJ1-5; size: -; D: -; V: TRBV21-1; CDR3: CASSEKSGSGIYNQPQHF; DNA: TGTGCCAGCAGCGAAAAGTCCGGGAGTGGCATTTACAATCAGCCCCAGCATTTT
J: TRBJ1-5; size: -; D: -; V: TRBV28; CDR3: CASTRVSNQPQHF; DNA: TGTGCCTCGACCAGGGTTAGCAATCAGCCCCAGCATTTT
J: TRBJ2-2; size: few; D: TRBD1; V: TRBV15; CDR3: CATSRGTGETTGELFF; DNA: TGTGCCACCAGCAGAGGGACAGGGGAAACTACCGGGGAGCTGTTTTTT
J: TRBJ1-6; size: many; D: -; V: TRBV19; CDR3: CASTEGSRYSYNSPLHF; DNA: TGTGCCAGTACCGAGGGTTCCCGATACTCCTATAATTCACCCCTCCACTTT
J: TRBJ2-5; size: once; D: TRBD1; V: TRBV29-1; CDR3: CSVQLAGQGYQETQYF; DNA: TGCAGCGTTCAGCTCGCGGGACAGGGGTACCAAGAGACCCAGTACTTC
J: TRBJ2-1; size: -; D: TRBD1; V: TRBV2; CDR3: CASREPLRQGARNEQFF; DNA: TGTGCCAGCAGAGAACCCCTCCGACAGGGGGCTAGGAATGAGCAGTTCTTC
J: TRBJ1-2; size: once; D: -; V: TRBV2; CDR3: CASRVTILFF; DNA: TGTGCCAGCAGGGTGACTATACTTTTCTTC
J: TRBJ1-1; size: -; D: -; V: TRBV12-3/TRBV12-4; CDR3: CASSFGGNTEAFF; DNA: TGTGCCAGCAGTTTCGGGGGAAACACTGAAGCTTTCTTT
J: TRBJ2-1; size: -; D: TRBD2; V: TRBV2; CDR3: CASTYSGLAGVYNEQFF; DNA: TGTGCCAGCACCTATAGTGGGCTAGCGGGGGTATACAATGAGCAGTTCTTC
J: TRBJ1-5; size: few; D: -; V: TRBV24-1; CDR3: CALTSYPPPLGQLNQPQHF; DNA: TGTGCCCTCACATCATATCCCCCCCCTCTGGGCCAGTTGAATCAGCCCCAGCATTTT
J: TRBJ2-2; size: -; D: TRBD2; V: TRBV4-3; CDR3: CASSPIAGGRTGELFF; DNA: TGCGCCAGCAGCCCTATAGCGGGGGGACGCACCGGGGAGCTGTTTTTT
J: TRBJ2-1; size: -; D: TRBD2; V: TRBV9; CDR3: CASSAAGSRNEQFF; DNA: TGTGCCAGCAGCGCAGCGGGGAGTCGGAATGAGCAGTTCTTC
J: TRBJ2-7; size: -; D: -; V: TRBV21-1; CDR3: CASSVSAGNATYEQYF; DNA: TGTGCCAGCAGCGTATCCGCCGGGAACGCAACCTACGAGCAGTACTTC
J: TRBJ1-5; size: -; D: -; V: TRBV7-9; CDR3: CASSLSGNQPQHF; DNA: TGTGCCAGCAGCTTAAGCGGGAATCAGCCCCAGCATTTT
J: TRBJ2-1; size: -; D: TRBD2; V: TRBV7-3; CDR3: CASAHGTSGGAPNEQFF; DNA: TGTGCCAGCGCCCATGGGACTAGCGGGGGGGCCCCCAATGAGCAGTTCTTC
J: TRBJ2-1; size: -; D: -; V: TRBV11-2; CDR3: CASSLSRDEQFF; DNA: TGTGCCAGCAGCTTATCCCGCGATGAGCAGTTCTTC
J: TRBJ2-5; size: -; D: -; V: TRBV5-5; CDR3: CASSLGLAGSQETQYF; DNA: TGTGCCAGCAGCTTGGGGCTGGCAGGGTCACAAGAGACCCAGTACTTC
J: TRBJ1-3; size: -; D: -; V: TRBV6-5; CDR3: CASSPLGVSGNTIYF; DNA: TGTGCCAGCAGTCCCCTCGGAGTCTCGGGAAACACCATATATTTT
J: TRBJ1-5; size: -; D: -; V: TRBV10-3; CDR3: CAISQGQGLRENQPQHF; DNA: TGTGCCATCAGCCAGGGGCAGGGACTAAGGGAGAATCAGCCCCAGCATTTT
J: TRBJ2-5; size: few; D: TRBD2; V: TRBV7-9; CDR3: CASSLKAGDYQETQYF; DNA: TGTGCCAGCAGCTTAAAAGCGGGGGATTACCAAGAGACCCAGTACTTC
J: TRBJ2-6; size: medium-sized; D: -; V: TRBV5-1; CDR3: CASSLSGISGANVLTF; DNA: TGCGCCAGCAGCTTGTCCGGGATATCTGGGGCCAACGTCCTGACTTTC
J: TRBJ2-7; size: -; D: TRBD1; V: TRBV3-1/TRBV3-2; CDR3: CASSPHRGYSYEQYF; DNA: TGTGCCAGCAGCCCGCACAGGGGTTACTCCTACGAGCAGTACTTC
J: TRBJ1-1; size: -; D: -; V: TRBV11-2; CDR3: CASSSAALGGYTEAFF; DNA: TGTGCCAGCAGCTCTGCGGCCCTGGGGGGTTACACTGAAGCTTTCTTT
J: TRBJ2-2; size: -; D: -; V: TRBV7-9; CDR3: CASSFTQVELFF; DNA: TGTGCCAGCAGCTTTACCCAGGTTGAGCTGTTTTTT
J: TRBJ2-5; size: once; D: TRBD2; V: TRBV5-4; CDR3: CASSVAGGVETQYF; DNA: TGTGCCAGCAGCGTAGCGGGGGGAGTAGAGACCCAGTACTTC
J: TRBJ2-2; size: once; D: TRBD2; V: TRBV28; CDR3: CASSFGLAGGLAGELFF; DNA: TGTGCCAGCAGTTTCGGACTAGCGGGGGGGCTCGCCGGGGAGCTGTTTTTT
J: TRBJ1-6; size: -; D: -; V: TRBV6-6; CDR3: CASSLQPGQAYNSPLHF; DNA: TGTGCCAGCAGTCTTCAACCGGGACAAGCCTATAATTCACCCCTCCACTTT
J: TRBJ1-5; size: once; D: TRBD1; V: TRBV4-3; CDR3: CASSPTGGAEQPQHF; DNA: TGCGCCAGCAGCCCAACAGGGGGCGCGGAGCAGCCCCAGCATTTT
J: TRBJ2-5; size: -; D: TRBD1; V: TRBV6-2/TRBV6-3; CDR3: CASSDRAGETQYF; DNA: TGTGCCAGCAGCGACAGGGCCGGAGAGACCCAGTACTTC
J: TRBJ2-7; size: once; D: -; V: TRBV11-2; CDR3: CASSLGKEYEQYF; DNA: TGTGCCAGCAGCCTAGGGAAGGAGTACGAGCAGTACTTC
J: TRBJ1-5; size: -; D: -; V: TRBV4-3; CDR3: CASSQDALRSNQPQHF; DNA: TGCGCCAGCAGCCAAGACGCTTTGAGGAGCAATCAGCCCCAGCATTTT
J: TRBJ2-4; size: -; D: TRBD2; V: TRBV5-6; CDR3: CASSLGLAGGMGKNIQYF; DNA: TGTGCCAGCAGCCTTGGGCTAGCGGGGGGAATGGGCAAAAACATTCAGTACTTC
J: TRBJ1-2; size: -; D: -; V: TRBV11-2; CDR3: CASSLARDGYGYTF; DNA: TGTGCCAGCAGCTTAGCCAGGGATGGCTATGGCTACACCTTC
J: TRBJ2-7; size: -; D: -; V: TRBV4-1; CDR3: CASSQTWTASYEQYF; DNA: TGCGCCAGCAGCCAAACGTGGACTGCATCCTACGAGCAGTACTTC
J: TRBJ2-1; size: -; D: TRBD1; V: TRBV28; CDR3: CASSPQGQGYEQFF; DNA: TGTGCCAGCAGTCCTCAGGGACAGGGATACGAGCAGTTCTTC
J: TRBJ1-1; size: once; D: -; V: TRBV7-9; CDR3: CASSFIRQAEAFF; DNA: TGTGCCAGCAGCTTTATAAGACAGGCTGAAGCTTTCTTT
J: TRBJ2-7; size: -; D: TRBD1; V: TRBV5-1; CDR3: CASSYHQGARSYEQYF; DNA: TGCGCCAGCAGCTACCACCAGGGGGCGCGGAGCTACGAGCAGTACTTC
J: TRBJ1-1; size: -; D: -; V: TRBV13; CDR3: CASSPQGSPGAFF; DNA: TGTGCCAGCAGCCCCCAGGGGAGCCCGGGGGCTTTCTTT
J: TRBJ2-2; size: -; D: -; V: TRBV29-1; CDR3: CSVIMDSNTGELFF; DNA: TGCAGCGTAATTATGGACAGCAACACCGGGGAGCTGTTTTTT
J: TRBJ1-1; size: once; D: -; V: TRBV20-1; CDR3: CSARRGAFF; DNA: TGCAGTGCTAGACGGGGGGCTTTCTTT
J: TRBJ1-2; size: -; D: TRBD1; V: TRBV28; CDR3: CASRGQGRGNTF; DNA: TGTGCCAGCAGGGGACAGGGTAGGGGGAACACCTTC
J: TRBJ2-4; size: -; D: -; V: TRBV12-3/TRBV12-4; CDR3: CASSFLDRNIQYF; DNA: TGTGCCAGCAGTTTTCTGGACAGAAACATTCAGTACTTC
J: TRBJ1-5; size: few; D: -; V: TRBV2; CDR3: CASSERTTSSRPQHF; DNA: TGTGCCAGCAGTGAACGTACGACTAGCTCAAGGCCCCAGCATTTT
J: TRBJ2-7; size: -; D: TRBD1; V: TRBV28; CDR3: CASIYRGAYEQYF; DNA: TGTGCCAGCATTTACAGGGGGGCCTACGAGCAGTACTTC
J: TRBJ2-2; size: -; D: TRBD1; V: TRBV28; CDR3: CASSLVLGTGEGTGELFF; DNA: TGTGCCAGCAGTTTAGTCCTCGGGACAGGGGAGGGCACCGGGGAGCTGTTTTTT
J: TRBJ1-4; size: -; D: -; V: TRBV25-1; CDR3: CASSDFRVGVANEKLFF; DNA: TGTGCCAGCAGTGATTTCAGGGTTGGGGTGGCTAATGAAAAACTGTTTTTT
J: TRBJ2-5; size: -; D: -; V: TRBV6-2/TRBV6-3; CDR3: CASSPVVGGPETQYF; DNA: TGTGCCAGCAGTCCCGTCGTGGGGGGGCCGGAGACCCAGTACTTC
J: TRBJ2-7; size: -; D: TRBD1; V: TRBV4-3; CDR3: CASSQDGDRGGEQYF; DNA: TGCGCCAGCAGCCAAGATGGAGACAGGGGCGGCGAGCAGTACTTC
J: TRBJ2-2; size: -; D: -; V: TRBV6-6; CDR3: CASSYSTDPNTGELFF; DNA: TGTGCCAGCAGTTATTCAACAGATCCGAACACCGGGGAGCTGTTTTTT
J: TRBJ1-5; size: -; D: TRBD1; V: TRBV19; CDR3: CASSTQGQGASNQPQHF; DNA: TGTGCCAGTAGTACCCAAGGACAGGGGGCGAGCAATCAGCCCCAGCATTTT
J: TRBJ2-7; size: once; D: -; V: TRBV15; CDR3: CATSREEASGSEQYF; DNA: TGTGCCACCAGCAGGGAAGAGGCTAGTGGAAGCGAGCAGTACTTC